This TCR beta chain is from a study of blood T cells in healthy people across ages. Trimming shortened V by 4 bases and J by 3 bases, and 17 bases separated the two germline ends. The CDR3 sequence is 16 residues long. Germline V lookup: CDR1 SGDLS, CDR2 YYNGEE. PCR was performed a second time for roughly 7 to 12 cycles using a sample-barcoded 5' primer and a J-beta primer mix. TCRdb passed the 5' RACE reads through MiXCR, listing each CDR3 protein once. The sample contains about 730,000 distinct CDR3 sequences, more than 40% of which appear only once. V usage is TRBV9 and J usage is TRBJ2-1; D may be TRBD1 (6 bases). Sequencing was performed on blood. The TCR sequence derives from a woman aged 60-75 years in good health. CDR3 region: CASSPVQGRNYNEQFF. The CDR3 bases are TGTGCCAGCAGCCCAGTACAGGGAAGAAACTACAATGAGCAGTTCTTC.